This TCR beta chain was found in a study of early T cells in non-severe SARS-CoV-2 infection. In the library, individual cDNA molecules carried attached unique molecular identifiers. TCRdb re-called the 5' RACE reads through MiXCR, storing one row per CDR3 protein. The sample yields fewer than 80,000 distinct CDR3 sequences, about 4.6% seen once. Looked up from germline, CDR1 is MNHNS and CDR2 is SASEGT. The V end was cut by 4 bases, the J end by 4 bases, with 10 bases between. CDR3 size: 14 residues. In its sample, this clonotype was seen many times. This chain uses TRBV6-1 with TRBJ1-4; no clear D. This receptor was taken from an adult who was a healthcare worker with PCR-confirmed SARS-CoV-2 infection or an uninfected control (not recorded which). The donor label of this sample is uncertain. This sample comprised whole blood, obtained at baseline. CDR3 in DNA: TGTGCCAGCAGTGGAACGGGCAATAATGAAAAACTGTTTTTT. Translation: CASSGTGNNEKLFF.